The T cell receptor (beta chain) under discussion was sequenced for a study of T cell responses to AZD1222 COVID-19 vaccine. Study-wide background: Second-dose recipients at about 4 or about 12 weeks were treated as one pooled group.

Method: immunoSEQ multiplex PCR; TCRdb's copy keeps in-frame clones and lacks some. The profile shows over 100,000 clones, about nine tenths of them singletons. With respect to this clone: Its antigen is not identified.

Whole-study results and caveats: Donors in the cohort were predominantly white British and more often female, and clonal diversity was possibly underestimated.

Losses at the gene ends were 3 bases for V and 0 bases for J; bases not matched to a gene: 6. Germline-derived CDR1 and CDR2 are SGDLS and YYNGEE. The CDR3 is 16 residues long. Source: peripheral blood, taken on day 0 of AZD1222 vaccination. This clonotype was sampled from an adult in good health. The rearrangement links TRBV9 to TRBJ1-3, with 7 bases identical to TRBD1. This CDR3 reads CASSAGQFLSGNTIYF. The DNA of the CDR3 is TGTGCCAGCAGCGCGGGACAGTTTCTCTCTGGAAACACCATATATTTT.